The clone carrying this T cell receptor (beta chain) was recorded many times. As to time point: newly diagnosed GD, antithyroid drugs for less than 3 months. Generation of the TCR library employed RNA extracted from PBMCs. Germline V gene sequence: CDR1 SNHLY, CDR2 FYNNEI. With 8 bases clipped from V and 5 bases from J, the junction kept 11 bases outside the gene matches. The CDR3 is 15 residues long. Building of the TCR beta libraries involved iRepertoire HTBI primers and Arm-PCR of CDR3 regions. TCRdb passed the multiplex PCR reads through MiXCR, listing each CDR3 protein once. The sample holds 350,000 to 550,000 distinct CDR3 sequences, around 15% seen once. These data originate in a study of regulatory T cells in long-lasting Graves disease. These same records also appear under a second study, on T cells in Graves' hyperthyroidism and ophthalmopathy. As reported in that work: A set of HTBI primers served as the primers for a first-round RT-PCR of the TCR CDR3.

This specimen consisted of peripheral blood mononuclear cells (PBMCs), obtained at new diagnosis, from a patient treated with antithyroid drugs. The sequence came from a young woman with Graves disease. J is TRBJ1-4 and V is TRBV2, with 7 bases fitting TRBD1. CDR3 region: CASGKNTGANEKLFF. The CDR3, as DNA: TGTGCCAGCGGGAAGAACACAGGGGCCAATGAAAAACTGTTTTTT.